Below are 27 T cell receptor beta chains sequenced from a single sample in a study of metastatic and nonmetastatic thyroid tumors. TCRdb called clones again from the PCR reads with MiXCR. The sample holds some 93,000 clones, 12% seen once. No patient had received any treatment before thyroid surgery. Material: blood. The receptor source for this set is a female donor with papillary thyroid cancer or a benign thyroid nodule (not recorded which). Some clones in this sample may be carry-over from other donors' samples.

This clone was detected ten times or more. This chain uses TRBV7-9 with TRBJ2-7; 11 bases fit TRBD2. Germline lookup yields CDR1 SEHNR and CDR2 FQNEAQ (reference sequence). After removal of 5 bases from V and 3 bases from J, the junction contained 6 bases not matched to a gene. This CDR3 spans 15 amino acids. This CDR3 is CASSPRLAGHYEQYF. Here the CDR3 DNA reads TGTGCCAGCAGCCCGAGACTAGCGGGACACTACGAGCAGTACTTC.

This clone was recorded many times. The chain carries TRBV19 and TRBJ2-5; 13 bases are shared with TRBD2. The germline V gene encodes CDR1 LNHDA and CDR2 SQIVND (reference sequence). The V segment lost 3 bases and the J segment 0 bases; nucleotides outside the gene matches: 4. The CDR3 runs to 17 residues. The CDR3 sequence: CASSMETSGRYQETQYF. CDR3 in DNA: TGTGCCAGTAGTATGGAGACTAGCGGGAGGTACCAAGAGACCCAGTACTTC.

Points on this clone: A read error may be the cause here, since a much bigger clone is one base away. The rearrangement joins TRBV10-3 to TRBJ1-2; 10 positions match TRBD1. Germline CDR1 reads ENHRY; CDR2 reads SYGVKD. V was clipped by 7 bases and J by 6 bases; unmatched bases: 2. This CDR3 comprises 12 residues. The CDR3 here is CAIIGTGDGYTF. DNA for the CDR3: TGTGCCATCATCGGGACAGGGGATGGCTACACCTTC.

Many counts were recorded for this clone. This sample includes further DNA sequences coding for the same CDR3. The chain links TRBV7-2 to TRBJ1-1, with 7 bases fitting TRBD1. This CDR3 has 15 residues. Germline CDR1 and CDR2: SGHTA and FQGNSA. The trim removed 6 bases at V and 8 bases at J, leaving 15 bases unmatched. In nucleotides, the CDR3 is TGTGCCAGCAGGGCTCTTGACAGGGTCGTACAGGAAGCTTTCTTT. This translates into CASRALDRVVQEAFF.

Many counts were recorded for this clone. The CDR3 sequence is CASSYDGISSYEQYF. The CDR3 nucleotides are TGTGCCAGCAGCTACGACGGAATCTCCTCCTACGAGCAGTACTTC. The J gene is TRBJ2-7, the V gene TRBV7-2; D gene unclear. The ends were cut back, 4 bases at V and 0 bases at J, with 13 bases in the middle. This CDR3 contains 15 residues. Germline V gene sequence: CDR1 SGHTA, CDR2 FQGNSA.

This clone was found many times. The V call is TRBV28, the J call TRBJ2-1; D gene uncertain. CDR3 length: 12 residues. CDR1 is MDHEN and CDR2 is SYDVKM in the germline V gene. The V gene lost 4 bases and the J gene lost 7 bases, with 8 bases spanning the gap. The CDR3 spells CASSSDLNEQFF. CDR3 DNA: TGTGCCAGCAGTTCCGACCTAAATGAGCAGTTCTTC.

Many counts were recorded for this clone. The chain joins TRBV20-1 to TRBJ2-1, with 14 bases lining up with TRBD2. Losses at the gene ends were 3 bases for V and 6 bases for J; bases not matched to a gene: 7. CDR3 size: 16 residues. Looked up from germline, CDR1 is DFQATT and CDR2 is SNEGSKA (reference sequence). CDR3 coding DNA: TGCAGTGCTAGGGGACTAGCGGGAGTCGGGCTCAATGAGCAGTTCTTC. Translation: CSARGLAGVGLNEQFF.

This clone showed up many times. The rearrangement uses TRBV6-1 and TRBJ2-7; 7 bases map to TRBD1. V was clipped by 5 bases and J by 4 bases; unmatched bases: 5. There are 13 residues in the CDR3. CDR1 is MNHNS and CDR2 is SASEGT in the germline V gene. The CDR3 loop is CASSSGQFYEQYF. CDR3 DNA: TGTGCCAGCAGTTCGGGACAGTTTTACGAGCAGTACTTC.

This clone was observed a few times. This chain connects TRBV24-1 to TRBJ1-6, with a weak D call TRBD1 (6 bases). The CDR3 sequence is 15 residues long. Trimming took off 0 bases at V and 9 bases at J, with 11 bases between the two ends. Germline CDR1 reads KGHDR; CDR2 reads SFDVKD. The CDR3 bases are TGTGCCACCAGTGATTTGACGGGGGGCCTTTCACCCCTCCACTTT. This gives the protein CATSDLTGGLSPLHF.

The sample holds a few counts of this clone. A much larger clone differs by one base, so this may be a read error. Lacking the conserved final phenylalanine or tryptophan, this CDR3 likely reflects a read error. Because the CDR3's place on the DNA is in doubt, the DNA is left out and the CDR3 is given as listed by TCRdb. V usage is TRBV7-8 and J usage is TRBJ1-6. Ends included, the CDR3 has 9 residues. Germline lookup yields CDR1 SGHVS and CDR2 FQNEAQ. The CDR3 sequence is CASSLVSVR.

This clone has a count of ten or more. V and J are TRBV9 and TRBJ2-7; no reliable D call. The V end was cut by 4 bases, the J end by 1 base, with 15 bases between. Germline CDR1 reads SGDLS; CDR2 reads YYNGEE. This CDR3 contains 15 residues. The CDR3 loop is CASSPSRAKSYEQYF. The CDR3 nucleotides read TGTGCCAGCAGCCCGTCCCGAGCGAAATCCTACGAGCAGTACTTC.

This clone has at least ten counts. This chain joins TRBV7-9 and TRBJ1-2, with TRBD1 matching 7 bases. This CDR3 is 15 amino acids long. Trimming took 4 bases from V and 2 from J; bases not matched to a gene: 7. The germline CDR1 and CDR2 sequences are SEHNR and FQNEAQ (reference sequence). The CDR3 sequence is CASSYGQVPNYGYTF. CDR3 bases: TGTGCCAGCAGCTACGGACAGGTCCCCAACTATGGCTACACCTTC. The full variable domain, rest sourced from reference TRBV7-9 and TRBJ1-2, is DTGVSQNPRHKITKRGQNVTFRCDPISEHNRLYWYRQTLGQGPEFLTYFQNEAQLEKSRLLSDRFSAERPKGSFSTLEIQRTEQGDSAMYLCASSYGQVPNYGYTFGSGTRLTVV.

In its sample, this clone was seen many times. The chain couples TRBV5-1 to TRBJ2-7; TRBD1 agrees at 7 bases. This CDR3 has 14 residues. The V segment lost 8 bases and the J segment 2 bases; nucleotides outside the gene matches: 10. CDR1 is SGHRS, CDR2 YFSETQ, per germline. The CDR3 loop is CASRVGDRTYEQYF. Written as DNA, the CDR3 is TGCGCCAGTCGAGTCGGGGACAGAACCTACGAGCAGTACTTC.

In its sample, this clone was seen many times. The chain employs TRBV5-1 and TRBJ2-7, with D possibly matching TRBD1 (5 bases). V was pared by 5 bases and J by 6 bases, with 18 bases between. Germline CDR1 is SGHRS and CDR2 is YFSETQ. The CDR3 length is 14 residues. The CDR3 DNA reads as TGCGCCAGCAGTGAGTCGCAGGGCTTGGGCGAGCAGTACTTC. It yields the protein CASSESQGLGEQYF.

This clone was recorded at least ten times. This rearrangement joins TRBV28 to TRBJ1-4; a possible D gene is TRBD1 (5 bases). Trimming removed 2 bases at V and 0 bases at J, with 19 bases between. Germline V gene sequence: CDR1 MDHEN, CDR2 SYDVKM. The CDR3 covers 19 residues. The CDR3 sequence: CASSLEGRFEIATNEKLFF. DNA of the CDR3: TGTGCCAGCAGTTTAGAGGGGAGATTTGAGATTGCAACTAATGAAAAACTGTTTTTT.

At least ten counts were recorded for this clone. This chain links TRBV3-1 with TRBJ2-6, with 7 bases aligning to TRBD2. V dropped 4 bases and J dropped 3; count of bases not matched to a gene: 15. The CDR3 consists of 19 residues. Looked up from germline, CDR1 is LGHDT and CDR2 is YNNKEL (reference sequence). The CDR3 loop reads CASSPQPAGPSLGANVLTF. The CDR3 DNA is TGTGCCAGCAGCCCTCAGCCAGCGGGGCCATCTCTTGGGGCCAACGTCCTGACTTTC.

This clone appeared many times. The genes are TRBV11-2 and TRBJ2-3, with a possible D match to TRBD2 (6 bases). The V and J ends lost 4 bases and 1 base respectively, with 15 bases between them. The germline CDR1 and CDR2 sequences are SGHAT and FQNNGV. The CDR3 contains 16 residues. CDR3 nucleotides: TGTGCCAGCAGCTGGAGGGCGGGGTGGGGCACAGATACGCAGTATTTT. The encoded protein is CASSWRAGWGTDTQYF.

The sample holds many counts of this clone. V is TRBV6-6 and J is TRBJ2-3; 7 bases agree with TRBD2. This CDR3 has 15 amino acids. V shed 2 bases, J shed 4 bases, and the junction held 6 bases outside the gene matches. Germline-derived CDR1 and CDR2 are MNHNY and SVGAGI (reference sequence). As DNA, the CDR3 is TGTGCCAGCAGTTACAGGGAGGGGAGGTCAGATACGCAGTATTTT. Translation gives CASSYREGRSDTQYF.

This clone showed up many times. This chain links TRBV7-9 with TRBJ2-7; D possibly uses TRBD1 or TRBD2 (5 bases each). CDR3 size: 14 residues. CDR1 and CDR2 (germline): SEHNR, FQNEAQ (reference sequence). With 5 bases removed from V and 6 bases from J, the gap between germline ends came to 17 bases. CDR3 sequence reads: CASSGTGTLSEQYF. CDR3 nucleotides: TGTGCCAGCAGCGGGACCGGGACGTTGTCCGAGCAGTACTTC.

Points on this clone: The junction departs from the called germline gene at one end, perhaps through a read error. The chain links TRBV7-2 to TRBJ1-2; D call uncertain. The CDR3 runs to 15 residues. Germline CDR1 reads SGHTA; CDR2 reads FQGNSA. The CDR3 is CASSGMPGVGRRYIF. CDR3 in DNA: TGTGCCAGCAGCGGGATGCCGGGAGTAGGCAGGCGCTACATCTTC. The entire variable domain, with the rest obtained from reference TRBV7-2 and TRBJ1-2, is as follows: GAGVSQSPSNKVTEKGKDVELRCDPISGHTALYWYRQSLGQGLEFLIYFQGNSAPDKSGLPSDRFSAERTGGSVSTLTIQRTQQEDSAVYLCASSGMPGVGRRYIFGSGTRLTVV.

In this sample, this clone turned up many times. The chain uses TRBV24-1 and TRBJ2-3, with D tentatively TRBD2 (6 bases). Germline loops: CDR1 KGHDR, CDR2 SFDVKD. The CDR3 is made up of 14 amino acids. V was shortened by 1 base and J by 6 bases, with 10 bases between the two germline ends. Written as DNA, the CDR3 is TGTGCCACCAGTGATTTCGCGGGGAGGGATACGCAGTATTTT. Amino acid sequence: CATSDFAGRDTQYF.

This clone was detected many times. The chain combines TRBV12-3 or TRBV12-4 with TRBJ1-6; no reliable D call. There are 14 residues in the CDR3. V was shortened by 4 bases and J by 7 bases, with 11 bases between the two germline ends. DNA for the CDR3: TGTGCCAGCAGTTCGACCGGGTCCAATTCACCCCTCCACTTT. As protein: CASSSTGSNSPLHF.

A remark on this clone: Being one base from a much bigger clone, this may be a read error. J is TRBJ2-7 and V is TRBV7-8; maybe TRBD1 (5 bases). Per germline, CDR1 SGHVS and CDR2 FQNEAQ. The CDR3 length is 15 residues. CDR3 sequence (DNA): TGTGCCAGCAGCCCAATGGGGCCAGGAGCCTACGAGCAGTGCTTC. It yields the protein CASSPMGPGAYEQCF.

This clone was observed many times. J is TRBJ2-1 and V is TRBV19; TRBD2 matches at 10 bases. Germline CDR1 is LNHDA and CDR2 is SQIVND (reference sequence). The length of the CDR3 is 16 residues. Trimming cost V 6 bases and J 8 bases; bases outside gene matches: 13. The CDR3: CASRSSGSLSGYEQFF. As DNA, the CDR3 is TGTGCCAGTAGGTCTAGCGGGAGCCTGAGTGGGTATGAGCAGTTCTTC.

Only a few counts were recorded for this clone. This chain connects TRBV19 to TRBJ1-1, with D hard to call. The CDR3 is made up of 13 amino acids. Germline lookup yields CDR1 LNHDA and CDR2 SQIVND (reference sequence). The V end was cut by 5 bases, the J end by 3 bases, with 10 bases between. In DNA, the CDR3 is TGTGCCAGTAGTTGGACCGAGGACACTGAAGCTTTCTTT. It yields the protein CASSWTEDTEAFF.

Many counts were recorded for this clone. The CDR3 DNA is TGCAGCGTTGCCAGGACAGAACTTGAAGCTTTCTTT. It yields the protein CSVARTELEAFF. The chain employs TRBV29-1 and TRBJ1-1, with a tentative D call TRBD1 (6 bases). The CDR3 has 12 residues. The V gene lost 4 bases and the J gene lost 7 bases, with 13 bases spanning the gap. In germline, CDR1 is SQVTM, CDR2 ANQGSEA. Supplemented by reference TRBV29-1 and TRBJ1-1, the full variable domain reads SAVISQKPSRDICQRGTSLTIQCQVDSQVTMMFWYRQQPGQSLTLIATANQGSEATYESGFVIDKFPISRPNLTFSTLTVSNMSPEDSSIYLCSVARTELEAFFGQGTRLTVV.

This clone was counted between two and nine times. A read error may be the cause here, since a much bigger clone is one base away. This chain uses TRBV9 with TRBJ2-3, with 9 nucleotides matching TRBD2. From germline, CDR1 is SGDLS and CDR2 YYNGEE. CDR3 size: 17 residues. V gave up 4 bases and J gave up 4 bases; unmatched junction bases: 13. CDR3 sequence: CASSIDRAAGGSDTQYF. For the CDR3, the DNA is TGTGCCAGCAGCATTGACCGGGCCGCGGGAGGGTCAGATACGCAGTATTTT.